This is a list of T cell receptor beta chains from one sample in a study of regulatory T cells in long-lasting Graves disease. Each CDR3 protein is one row after TCRdb ran MiXCR on the multiplex PCR reads. The table includes approximately 460,000 distinct CDR3 sequences, about 16% detected once. These sequences were also reported in another study, on T cells in Graves' hyperthyroidism and ophthalmopathy.

The sample in question was peripheral blood mononuclear cells (PBMCs), obtained at new diagnosis, from a patient treated with antithyroid drugs. The receptors were gathered from a woman aged 30 to 39 with Graves disease. Each CDR3 is given without its conserved first and last residue.

j_call v_call cdr3_aa
TRBJ1-1 TRBV2 ASSQGWTEAF
TRBJ2-1 TRBV5-1 ASSPGLAGTYNEQF
TRBJ1-3 TRBV7-2 ASSSRMRSGNTIY
TRBJ2-7 TRBV20-1 SALPDGSGEQY
TRBJ2-3 TRBV2 ASRDSSGSKADTQY
TRBJ2-3 TRBV20-1 SARDHTDTQY
TRBJ2-7 TRBV11-2 ASSLVGSASEQY
TRBJ2-7 TRBV7-8 ASRSSAGSYEQY
TRBJ2-1 TRBV25-1 ASTPPGTSGRVDY
TRBJ2-1 TRBV9 ASSVASQGENEQF
TRBJ2-3 TRBV20-1 SATGTGATDTQY
TRBJ1-5 TRBV28 ASRDQNQPQH